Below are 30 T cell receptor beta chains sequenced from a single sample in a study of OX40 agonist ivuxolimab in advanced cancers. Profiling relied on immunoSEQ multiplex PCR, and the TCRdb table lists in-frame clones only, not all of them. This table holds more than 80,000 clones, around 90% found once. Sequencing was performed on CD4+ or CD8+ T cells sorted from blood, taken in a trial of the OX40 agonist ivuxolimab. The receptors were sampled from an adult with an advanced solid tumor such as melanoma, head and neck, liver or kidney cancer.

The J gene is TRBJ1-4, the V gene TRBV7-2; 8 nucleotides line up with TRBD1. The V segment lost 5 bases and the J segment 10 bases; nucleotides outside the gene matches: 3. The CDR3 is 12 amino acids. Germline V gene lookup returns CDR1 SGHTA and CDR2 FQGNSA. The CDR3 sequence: CASSRQGRKLFF. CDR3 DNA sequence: TGTGCCAGCAGCCGACAGGGGCGAAAACTGTTTTTT. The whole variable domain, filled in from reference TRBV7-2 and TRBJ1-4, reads GAGVSQSPSNKVTEKGKDVELRCDPISGHTALYWYRQSLGQGLEFLIYFQGNSAPDKSGLPSDRFSAERTGGSVSTLTIQRTQQEDSAVYLCASSRQGRKLFFGSGTQLSVL.

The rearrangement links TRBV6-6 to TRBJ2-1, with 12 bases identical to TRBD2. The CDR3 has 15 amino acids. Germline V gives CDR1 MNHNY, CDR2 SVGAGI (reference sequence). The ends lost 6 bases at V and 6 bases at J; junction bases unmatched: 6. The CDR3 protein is CASRRLAGAINEQFF. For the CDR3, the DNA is TGTGCCAGCAGACGACTAGCGGGAGCTATCAATGAGCAGTTCTTC.

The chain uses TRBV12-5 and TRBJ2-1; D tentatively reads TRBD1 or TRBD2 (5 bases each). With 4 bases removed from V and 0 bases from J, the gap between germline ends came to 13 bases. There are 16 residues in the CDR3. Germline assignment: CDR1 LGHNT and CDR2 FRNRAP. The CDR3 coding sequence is TGTGCTAGTGGTTGCCGGGACCCAAGCTCCTACAATGAGCAGTTCTTC. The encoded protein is CASGCRDPSSYNEQFF.

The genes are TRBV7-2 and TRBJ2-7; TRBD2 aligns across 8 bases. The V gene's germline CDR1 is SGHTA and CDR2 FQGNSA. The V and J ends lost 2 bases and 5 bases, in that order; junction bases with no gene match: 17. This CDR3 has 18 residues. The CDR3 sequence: CASSLMASGWMVHHEQYF. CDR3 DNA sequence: TGTGCCAGCAGCTTAATGGCTAGCGGGTGGATGGTACACCACGAGCAGTACTTC.

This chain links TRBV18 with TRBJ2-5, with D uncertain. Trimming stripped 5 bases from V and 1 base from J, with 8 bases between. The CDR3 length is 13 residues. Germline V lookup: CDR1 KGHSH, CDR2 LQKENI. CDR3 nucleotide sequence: TGTGCCAGCTCAACGACGAGCCAAGAGACCCAGTACTTC. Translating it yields CASSTTSQETQYF.

The CDR3 sequence: CASSPPGTANYGYTF. CDR3 sequence (DNA): TGTGCCAGCAGCCCTCCCGGGACAGCCAACTATGGCTACACCTTC. This sequence joins TRBV14 and TRBJ1-2; the match to TRBD1 covers 7 bases. This CDR3 comprises 15 residues. The junction had 7 bases not matched to a gene; V was cut back by 4 bases and J by 2 bases. Germline CDR1 is SGHDN and CDR2 is FVKESK.

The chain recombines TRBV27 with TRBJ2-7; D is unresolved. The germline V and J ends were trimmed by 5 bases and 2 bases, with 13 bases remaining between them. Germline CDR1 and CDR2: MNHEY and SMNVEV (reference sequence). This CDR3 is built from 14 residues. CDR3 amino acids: CASSRASITYEQYF. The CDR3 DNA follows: TGTGCCAGCAGTAGAGCTAGTATAACCTACGAGCAGTACTTC.

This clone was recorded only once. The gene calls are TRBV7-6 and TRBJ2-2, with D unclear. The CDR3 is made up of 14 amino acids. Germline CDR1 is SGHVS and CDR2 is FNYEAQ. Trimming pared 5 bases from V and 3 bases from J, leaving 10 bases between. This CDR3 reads CASSKGWDTGELFF. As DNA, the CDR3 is TGTGCCAGCAGCAAAGGGTGGGACACCGGGGAGCTGTTTTTT. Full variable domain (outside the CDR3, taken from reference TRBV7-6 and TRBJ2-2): GAGVSQSPRYKVTKRGQDVALRCDPISGHVSLYWYRQALGQGPEFLTYFNYEAQQDKSGLPNDRFSAERPEGSISTLTIQRTEQRDSAMYRCASSKGWDTGELFFGEGSRLTVL.

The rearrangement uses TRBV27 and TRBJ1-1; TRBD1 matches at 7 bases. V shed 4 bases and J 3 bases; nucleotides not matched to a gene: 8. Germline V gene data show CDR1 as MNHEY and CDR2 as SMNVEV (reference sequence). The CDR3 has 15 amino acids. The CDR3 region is CASSWRQGPYTEAFF. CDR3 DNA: TGTGCCAGCAGTTGGCGACAGGGACCGTACACTGAAGCTTTCTTT.

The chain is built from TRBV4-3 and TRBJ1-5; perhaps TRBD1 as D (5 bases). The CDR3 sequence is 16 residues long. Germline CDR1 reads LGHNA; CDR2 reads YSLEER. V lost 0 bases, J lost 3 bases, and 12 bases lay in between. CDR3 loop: CASSQDISGPNQPQHF. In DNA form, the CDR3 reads TGCGCCAGCAGCCAAGATATATCAGGGCCCAATCAGCCCCAGCATTTT.

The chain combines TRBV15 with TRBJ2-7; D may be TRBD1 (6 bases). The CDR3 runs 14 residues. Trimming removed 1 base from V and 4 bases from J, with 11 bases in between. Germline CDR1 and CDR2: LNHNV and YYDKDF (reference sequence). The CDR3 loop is CATSRAGQTYEQYF. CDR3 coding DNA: TGTGCCACCAGCAGAGCTGGACAGACTTACGAGCAGTACTTC.

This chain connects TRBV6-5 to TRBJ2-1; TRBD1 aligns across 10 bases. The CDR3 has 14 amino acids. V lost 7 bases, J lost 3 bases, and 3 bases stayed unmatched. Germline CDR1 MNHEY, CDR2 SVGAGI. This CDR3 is CASTRDRGYNEQFF. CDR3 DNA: TGTGCCAGCACCCGGGACAGGGGCTACAATGAGCAGTTCTTC.

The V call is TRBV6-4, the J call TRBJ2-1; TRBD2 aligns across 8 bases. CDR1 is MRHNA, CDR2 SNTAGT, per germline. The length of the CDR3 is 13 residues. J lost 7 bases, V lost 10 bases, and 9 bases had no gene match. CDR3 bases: TGTGCCACCGCCAATAGCGGGATGAATGAGCAGTTCTTC. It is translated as CATANSGMNEQFF.

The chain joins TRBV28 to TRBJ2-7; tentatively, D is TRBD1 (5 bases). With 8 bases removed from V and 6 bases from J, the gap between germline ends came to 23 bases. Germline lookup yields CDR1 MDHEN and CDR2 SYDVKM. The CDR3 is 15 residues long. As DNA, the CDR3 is TGTGCCAGCTCAACCCCGCCCCCCATGACAGCCGAGCAGTACTTC. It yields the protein CASSTPPPMTAEQYF.

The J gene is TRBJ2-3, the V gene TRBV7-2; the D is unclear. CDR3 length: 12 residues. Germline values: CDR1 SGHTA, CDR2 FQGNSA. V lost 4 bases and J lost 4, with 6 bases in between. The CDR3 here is CASSSVADTQYF. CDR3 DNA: TGTGCCAGCAGCTCCGTGGCAGATACGCAGTATTTT.

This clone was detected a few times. CDR3 nucleotide sequence: TGTGCCAGCAGCTCCTACACAGATACGCAGTATTTT. Amino acid sequence: CASSSYTDTQYF. The chain links TRBV7-2 to TRBJ2-3; D remains unclear. Germline V gene data show CDR1 as SGHTA and CDR2 as FQGNSA. This CDR3 comprises 12 residues. The V end lost 4 bases, the J end lost 2 bases, and 4 bases lay between the germline ends.

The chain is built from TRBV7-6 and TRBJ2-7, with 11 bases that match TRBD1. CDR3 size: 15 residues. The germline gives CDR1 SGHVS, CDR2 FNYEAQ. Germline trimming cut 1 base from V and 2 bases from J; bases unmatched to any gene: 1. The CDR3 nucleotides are TGTGCCAGCAGCTTAGAGGACAGGGGGCCCTACGAGCAGTACTTC. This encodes CASSLEDRGPYEQYF.

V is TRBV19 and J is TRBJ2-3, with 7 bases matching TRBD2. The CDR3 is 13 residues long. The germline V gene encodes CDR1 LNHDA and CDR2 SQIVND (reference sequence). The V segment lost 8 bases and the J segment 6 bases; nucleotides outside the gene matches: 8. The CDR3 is CASGGGPEDTQYF. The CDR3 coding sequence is TGTGCCAGTGGGGGAGGGCCCGAGGATACGCAGTATTTT.

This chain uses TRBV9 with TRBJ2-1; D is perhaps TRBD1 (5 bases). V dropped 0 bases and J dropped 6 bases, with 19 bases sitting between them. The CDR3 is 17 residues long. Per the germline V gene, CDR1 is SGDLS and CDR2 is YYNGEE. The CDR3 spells CASSVVPGQGAGNEQFF. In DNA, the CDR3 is TGTGCCAGCAGCGTAGTTCCGGGCCAAGGGGCCGGCAATGAGCAGTTCTTC.

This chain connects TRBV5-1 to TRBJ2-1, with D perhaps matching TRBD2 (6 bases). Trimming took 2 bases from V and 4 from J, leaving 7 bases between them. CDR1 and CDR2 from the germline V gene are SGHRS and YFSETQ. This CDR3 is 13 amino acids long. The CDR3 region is CASSFAGYNEQFF. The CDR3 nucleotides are TGCGCCAGCAGCTTCGCGGGATACAATGAGCAGTTCTTC.

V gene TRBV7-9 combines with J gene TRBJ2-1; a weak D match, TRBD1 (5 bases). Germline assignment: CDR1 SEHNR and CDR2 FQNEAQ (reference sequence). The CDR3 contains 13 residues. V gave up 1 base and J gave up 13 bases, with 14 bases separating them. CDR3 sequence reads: CASSLGTGAPQFF. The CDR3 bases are TGTGCCAGCAGCTTAGGAACAGGTGCGCCTCAGTTCTTC.

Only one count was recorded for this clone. CDR3 sequence reads: CASSEAPGQAYGYTF. The CDR3 region has the DNA TGTGCCAGCAGTGAAGCTCCCGGACAGGCTTATGGCTACACCTTC. The V and J genes are TRBV2 and TRBJ1-2, with TRBD1 identical over 7 bases. CDR1 and CDR2 (germline): SNHLY, FYNNEI. The junction had 6 bases not matched to a gene; V was cut back by 0 bases and J by 5 bases. There are 15 residues in the CDR3.

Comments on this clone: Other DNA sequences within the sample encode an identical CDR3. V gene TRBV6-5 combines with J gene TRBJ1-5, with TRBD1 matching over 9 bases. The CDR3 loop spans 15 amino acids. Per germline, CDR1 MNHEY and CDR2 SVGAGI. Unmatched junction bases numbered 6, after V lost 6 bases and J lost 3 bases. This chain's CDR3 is CASRPDRGSNQPQHF. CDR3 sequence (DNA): TGTGCCAGCAGGCCGGACAGGGGATCCAATCAGCCCCAGCATTTT.

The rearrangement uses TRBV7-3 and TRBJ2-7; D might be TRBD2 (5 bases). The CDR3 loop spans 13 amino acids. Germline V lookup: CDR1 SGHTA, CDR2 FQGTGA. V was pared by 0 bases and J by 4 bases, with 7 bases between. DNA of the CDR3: TGTGCCAGCAGCTTAACCAGCGGATACGAGCAGTACTTC. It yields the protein CASSLTSGYEQYF.

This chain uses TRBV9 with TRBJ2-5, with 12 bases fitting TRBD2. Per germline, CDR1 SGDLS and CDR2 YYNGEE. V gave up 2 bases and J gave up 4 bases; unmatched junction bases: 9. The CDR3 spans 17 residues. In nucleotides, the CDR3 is TGTGCCAGCAGCGTCTCTAGCGGGAGGGCCCAAATAGAGACCCAGTACTTC. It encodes CASSVSSGRAQIETQYF.

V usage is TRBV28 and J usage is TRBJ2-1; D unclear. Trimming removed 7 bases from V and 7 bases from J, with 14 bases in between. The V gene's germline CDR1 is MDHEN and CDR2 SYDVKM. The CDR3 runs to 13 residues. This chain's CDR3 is CASTLPPTNEQFF. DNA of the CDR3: TGTGCCAGCACCCTCCCTCCGACAAATGAGCAGTTCTTC.

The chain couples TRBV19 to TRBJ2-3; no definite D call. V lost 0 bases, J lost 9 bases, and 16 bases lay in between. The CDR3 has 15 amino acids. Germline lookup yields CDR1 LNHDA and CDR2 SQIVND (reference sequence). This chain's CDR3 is CASSIDPTVQPTQYF. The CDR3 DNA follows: TGTGCCAGTAGTATAGATCCGACGGTGCAACCCACGCAGTATTTT.

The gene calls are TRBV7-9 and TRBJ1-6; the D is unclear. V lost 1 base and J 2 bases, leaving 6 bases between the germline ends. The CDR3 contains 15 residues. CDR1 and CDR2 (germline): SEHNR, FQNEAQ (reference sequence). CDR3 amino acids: CASSLVGTYNSPLHF. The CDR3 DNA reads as TGTGCCAGCAGCTTAGTTGGGACCTATAATTCACCCCTCCACTTT. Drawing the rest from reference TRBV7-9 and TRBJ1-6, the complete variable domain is DTGVSQNPRHKITKRGQNVTFRCDPISEHNRLYWYRQTLGQGPEFLTYFQNEAQLEKSRLLSDRFSAERPKGSFSTLEIQRTEQGDSAMYLCASSLVGTYNSPLHFGNGTRLTVT.

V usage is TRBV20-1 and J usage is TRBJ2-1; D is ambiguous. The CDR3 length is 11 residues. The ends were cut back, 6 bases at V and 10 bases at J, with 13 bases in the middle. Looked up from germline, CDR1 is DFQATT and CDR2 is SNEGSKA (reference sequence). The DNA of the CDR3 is TGCAGTGCCCAAGGACCCCACGAGCAGTTCTTC. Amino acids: CSAQGPHEQFF.

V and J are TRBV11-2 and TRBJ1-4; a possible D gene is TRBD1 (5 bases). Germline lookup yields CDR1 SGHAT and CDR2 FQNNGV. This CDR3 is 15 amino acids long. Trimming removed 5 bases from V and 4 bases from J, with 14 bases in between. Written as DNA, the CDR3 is TGTGCCAGCAGCCCCAAGAGGGGAAATAATGAAAAACTGTTTTTT. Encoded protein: CASSPKRGNNEKLFF. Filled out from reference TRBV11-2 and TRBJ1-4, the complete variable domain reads EAGVAQSPRYKIIEKRQSVAFWCNPISGHATLYWYQQILGQGPKLLIQFQNNGVVDDSQLPKDRFSAERLKGVDSTLKIQPAKLEDSAVYLCASSPKRGNNEKLFFGSGTQLSVL.